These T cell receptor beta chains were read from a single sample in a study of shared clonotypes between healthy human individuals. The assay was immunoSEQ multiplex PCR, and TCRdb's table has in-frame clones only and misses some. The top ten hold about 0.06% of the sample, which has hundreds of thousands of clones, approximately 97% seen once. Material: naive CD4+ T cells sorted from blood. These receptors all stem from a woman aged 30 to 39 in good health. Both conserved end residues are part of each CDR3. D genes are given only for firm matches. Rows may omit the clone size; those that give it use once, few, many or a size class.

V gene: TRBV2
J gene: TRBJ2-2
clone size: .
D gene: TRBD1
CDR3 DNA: TGTGCCTGGACAGGGGTAACCGGGGAGCTGTTTTTT
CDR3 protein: CAWTGVTGELFF

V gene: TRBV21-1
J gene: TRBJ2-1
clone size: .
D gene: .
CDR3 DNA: TGTGCCAGCAGCAAGACTAGCGGGAGACACAATGAGCAGTTCTTC
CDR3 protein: CASSKTSGRHNEQFF

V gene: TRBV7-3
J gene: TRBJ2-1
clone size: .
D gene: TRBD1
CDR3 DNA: TGTGCCAGCAGCATAGGGACAGGAGCCTACAATGAGCAGTTCTTC
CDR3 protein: CASSIGTGAYNEQFF

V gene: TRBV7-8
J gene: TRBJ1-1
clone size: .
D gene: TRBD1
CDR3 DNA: TGTGCCAGCAACCTACAGGGGATGAACACTGAAGCTTTCTTT
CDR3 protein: CASNLQGMNTEAFF

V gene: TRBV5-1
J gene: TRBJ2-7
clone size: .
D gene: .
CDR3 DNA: TGCGCCAGCAGCATCGACTCCCTGAGCTCCTACGAGCAGTACTTC
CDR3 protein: CASSIDSLSSYEQYF

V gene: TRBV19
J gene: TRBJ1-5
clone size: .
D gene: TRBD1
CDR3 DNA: TGTGCCAGTAGTATGAACAGGGGATATAGCAATCAGCCCCAGCATTTT
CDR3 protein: CASSMNRGYSNQPQHF

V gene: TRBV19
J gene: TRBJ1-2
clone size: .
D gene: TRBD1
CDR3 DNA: TGTGCCAGTAAACGGGACAGGGGAGCCTATGGCTACACCTTC
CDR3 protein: CASKRDRGAYGYTF

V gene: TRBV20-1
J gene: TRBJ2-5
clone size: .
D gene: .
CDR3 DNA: TGCAGTGCTAGCCTCGGGGGGACCCAGTACTTC
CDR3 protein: CSASLGGTQYF

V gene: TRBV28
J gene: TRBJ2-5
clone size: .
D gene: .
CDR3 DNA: TGTGCCAGCAGGTCCTACAGGGTTGAGACCCAGTACTTC
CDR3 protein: CASRSYRVETQYF

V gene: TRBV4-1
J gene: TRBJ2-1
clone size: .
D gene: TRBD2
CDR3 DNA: TGCGCCAGCAGCCACACTCTCACTAGCGGCTCCTACAATGAGCAGTTCTTC
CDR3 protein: CASSHTLTSGSYNEQFF

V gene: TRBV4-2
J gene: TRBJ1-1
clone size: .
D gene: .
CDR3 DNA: TGTGCCAGCATTTCTCAGGGCACTGAAGCTTTCTTT
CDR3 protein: CASISQGTEAFF

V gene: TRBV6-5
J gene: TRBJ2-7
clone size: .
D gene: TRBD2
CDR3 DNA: TGTGCCAGCAGTTACAGCCTAGCGGGTTACTACGAGCAGTACTTC
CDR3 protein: CASSYSLAGYYEQYF

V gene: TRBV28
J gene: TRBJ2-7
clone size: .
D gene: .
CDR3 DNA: TGTGCCAGCAGTTCGACGGAGTACGAGCAGTACTTC
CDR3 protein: CASSSTEYEQYF

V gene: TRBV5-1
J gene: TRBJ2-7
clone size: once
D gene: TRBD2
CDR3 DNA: TGCGCCAGCAGCTTTGAGCGGGACCGAGGCTACGAGCAGTACTTC
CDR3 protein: CASSFERDRGYEQYF

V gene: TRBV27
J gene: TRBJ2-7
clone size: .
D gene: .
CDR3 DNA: TGTGCCAGCGGGGGCGGTCTGTCCTACGAGCAGTACTTC
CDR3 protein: CASGGGLSYEQYF

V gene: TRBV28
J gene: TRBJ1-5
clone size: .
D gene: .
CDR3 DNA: TGTGCCAGCAGTTTAGTATTGGGCAGCAATAGCAATCAGCCCCAGCATTTT
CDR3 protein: CASSLVLGSNSNQPQHF

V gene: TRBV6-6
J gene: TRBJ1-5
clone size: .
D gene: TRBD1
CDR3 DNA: TGTGCCAGCAGTGACAGGGGCTATCAGCCCCAGCATTTT
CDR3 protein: CASSDRGYQPQHF

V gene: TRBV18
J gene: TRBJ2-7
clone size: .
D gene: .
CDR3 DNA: TGTGCCAGCTCAGACCGGGACAAGTACGAGCAGTACTTC
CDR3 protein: CASSDRDKYEQYF

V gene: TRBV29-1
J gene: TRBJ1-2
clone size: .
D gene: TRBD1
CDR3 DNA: TGCAGCGTGGCAACAGGGGATCGCTATGGCTACACCTTC
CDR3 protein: CSVATGDRYGYTF

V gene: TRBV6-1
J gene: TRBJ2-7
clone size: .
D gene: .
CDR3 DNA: TGTGCCAGCAGTGAATCCCTTGGGCCGAGCTCCTACGAGCAGTACTTC
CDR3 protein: CASSESLGPSSYEQYF

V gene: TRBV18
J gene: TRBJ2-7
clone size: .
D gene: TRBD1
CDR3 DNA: TGTGCCAGCTCACCACCGAAGACAGGGACCGACGAGCAGTACTTC
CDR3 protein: CASSPPKTGTDEQYF

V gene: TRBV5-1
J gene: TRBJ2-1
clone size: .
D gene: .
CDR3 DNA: TGCGCCAGCAGCTTGGAAACCCCCCTGTACAATGAGCAGTTCTTC
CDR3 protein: CASSLETPLYNEQFF

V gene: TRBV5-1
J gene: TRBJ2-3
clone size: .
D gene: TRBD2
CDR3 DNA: TGCGCCAGCAGCCAGCGGGACCCTAGCACAGATACGCAGTATTTT
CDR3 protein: CASSQRDPSTDTQYF

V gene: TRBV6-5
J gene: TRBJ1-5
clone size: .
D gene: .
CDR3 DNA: TGTGCCAGCAGTTATGATCGCTTCAATCAGCCCCAGCATTTT
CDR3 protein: CASSYDRFNQPQHF

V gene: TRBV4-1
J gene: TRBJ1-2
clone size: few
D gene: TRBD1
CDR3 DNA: TGCGCCACATTCTACAGGGGAGGCTACACCTTC
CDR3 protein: CATFYRGGYTF

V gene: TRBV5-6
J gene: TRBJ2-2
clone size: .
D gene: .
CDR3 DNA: TGTGCCAGCAGTTCAATGCCCACCGGGGAGCTGTTTTTT
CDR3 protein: CASSSMPTGELFF

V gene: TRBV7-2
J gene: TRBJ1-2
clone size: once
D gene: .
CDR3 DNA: TGTGCCAGCAGCTTGGGTGGGCCACGAGCAGATGGCTACACCTTC
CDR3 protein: CASSLGGPRADGYTF

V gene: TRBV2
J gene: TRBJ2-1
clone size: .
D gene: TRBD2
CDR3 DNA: TGTGCCAGCAGTGAACATGTAGCGGGAGGTTCGAATGAGCAGTTCTTC
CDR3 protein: CASSEHVAGGSNEQFF

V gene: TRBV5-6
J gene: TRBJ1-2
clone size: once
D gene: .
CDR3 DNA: TGTGCCAGCAGCATCCTGGACAGAAATAACTATGGCTACACCTTC
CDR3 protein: CASSILDRNNYGYTF

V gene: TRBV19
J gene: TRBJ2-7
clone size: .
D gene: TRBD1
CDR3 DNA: TGTGCCAGTAGTATGGTAGCTGTCGGCAGGGGGCTACCCTACGAGCAGTACTTC
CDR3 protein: CASSMVAVGRGLPYEQYF

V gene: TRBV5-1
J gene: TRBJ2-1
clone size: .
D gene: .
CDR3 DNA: TGCGCCAGCAGCTTGGTTTCATCATCCTACAATGAGCAGTTCTTC
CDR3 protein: CASSLVSSSYNEQFF

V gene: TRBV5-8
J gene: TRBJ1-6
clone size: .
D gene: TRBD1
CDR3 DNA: TGTGCCAGCAGCTTGGTCGCGTCGGGACAGAACTATAATTCACCCCTCCACTTT
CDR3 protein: CASSLVASGQNYNSPLHF

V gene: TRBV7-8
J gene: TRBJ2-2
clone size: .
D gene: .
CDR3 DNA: TGTGCCAGCAGCATTTTCGGGACTGTGAACACCGGGGAGCTGTTTTTT
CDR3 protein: CASSIFGTVNTGELFF

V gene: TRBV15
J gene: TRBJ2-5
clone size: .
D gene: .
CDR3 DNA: TGTGCCACCAGCAGAGAACCCCAGGCTGGGGAGACCCAGTACTTC
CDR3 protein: CATSREPQAGETQYF

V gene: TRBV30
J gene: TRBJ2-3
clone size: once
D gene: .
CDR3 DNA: TGTGCCTGGGGGCCGGGACCTAGGGGCGATACGCAGTATTTT
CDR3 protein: CAWGPGPRGDTQYF

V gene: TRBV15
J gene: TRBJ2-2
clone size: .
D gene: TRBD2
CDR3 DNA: TGTGCCACCAGCAGAGAGGCCCCCACCTTGGTGGGGACTAGCAACACCGGGGAGCTGTTTTTT
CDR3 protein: CATSREAPTLVGTSNTGELFF

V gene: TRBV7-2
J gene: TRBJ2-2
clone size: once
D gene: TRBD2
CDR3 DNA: TGTGCCAGCAGCTCCTCATCCTTAGCGGGAGCCCCCGGGGAGCTGTTTTTT
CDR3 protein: CASSSSSLAGAPGELFF

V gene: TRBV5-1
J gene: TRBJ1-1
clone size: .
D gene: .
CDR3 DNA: TGCGCCAGCAGCTTGGGGGCAGGGAAGGCTGAAGCTTTCTTT
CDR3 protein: CASSLGAGKAEAFF

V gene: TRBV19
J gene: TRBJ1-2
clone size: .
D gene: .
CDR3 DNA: TGTGCCAGTAGTATAGATCCCCGAAATGGCTACACCTTC
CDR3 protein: CASSIDPRNGYTF

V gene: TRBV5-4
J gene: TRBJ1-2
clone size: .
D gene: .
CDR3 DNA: TGTGCCAGCAGCTTGGCCAGAAGGAACTATGGCTACACCTTC
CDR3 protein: CASSLARRNYGYTF

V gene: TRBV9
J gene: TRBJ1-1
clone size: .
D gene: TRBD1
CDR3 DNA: TGTGCCAGCAGCGTAGGTCCCGGGACAGCAATGAACACTGAAGCTTTCTTT
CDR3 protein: CASSVGPGTAMNTEAFF

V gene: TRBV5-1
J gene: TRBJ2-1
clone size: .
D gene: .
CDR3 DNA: TGCGCCAGCAGCGGTCCGGGACCAAGCTCCTACAATGAGCAGTTCTTC
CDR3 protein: CASSGPGPSSYNEQFF

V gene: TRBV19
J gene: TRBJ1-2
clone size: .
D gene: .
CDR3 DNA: TGTGCCAGTAGTATAGGAGGAGATTACTATGGCTACACCTTC
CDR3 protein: CASSIGGDYYGYTF

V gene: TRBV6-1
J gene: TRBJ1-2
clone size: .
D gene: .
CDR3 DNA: TGTGCCAGCAGTGAACGGAGGTTCCGATCCCTGATTAACTATGGCTACACCTTC
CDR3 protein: CASSERRFRSLINYGYTF

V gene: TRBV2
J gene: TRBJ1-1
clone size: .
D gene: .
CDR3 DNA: TGTGCCAGCAGTGGGGGCCATGGGAACACTGAAGCTTTCTTT
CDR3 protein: CASSGGHGNTEAFF

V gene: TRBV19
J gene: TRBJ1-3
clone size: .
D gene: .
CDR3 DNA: TGTGCCAGTAGTATAGGAAGGGCCAGCTCTGGAAACACCATATATTTT
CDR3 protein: CASSIGRASSGNTIYF

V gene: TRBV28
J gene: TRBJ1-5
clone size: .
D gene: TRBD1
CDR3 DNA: TGTGCCAGCAGTCACACAGGGGTTAGCAATCAGCCCCAGCATTTT
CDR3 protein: CASSHTGVSNQPQHF

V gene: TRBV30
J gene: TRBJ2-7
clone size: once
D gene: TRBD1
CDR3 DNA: TGTGCCTGGAGTGTACAGGGGGGTCCCTACGAGCAGTACTTC
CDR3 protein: CAWSVQGGPYEQYF

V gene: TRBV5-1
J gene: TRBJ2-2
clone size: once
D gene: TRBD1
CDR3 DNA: TGCGCCAGCAGGACAGGGATGGGCGGGGAGCTGTTTTTT
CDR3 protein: CASRTGMGGELFF

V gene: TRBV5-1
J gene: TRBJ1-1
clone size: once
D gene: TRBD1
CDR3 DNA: TGCGCCAGCAGGGACAGGAAGGATGAAGCTTTCTTT
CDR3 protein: CASRDRKDEAFF

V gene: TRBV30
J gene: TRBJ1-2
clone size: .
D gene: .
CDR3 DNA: TGTGCCTGGAGGAATCAGGGACGCTATGGCTACACCTTC
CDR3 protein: CAWRNQGRYGYTF

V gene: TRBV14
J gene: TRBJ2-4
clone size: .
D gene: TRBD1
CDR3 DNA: TGTGCCAGCAGCCAAGCGGGCAGGGGGCTAACCAAAAACATTCAGTACTTC
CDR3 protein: CASSQAGRGLTKNIQYF

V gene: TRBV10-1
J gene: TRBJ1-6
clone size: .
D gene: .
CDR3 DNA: TGCGCCAGCAGTGAGTCAGCACCAAATAATTCACCCCTCCACTTT
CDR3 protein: CASSESAPNNSPLHF

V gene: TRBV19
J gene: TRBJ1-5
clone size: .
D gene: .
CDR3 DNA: TGTGCCTCCAGAAGGGGACGGAGTGATAGCAATCAGCCCCAGCATTTT
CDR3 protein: CASRRGRSDSNQPQHF

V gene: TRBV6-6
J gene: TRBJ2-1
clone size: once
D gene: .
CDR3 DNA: TGTGCCAGCACACTCCGAGGCGGTGAGCAGTTCTTC
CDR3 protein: CASTLRGGEQFF

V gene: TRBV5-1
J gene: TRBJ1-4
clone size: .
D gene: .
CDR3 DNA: TGCGCCAGCAGCTTGCGGGGAAGCGATGAAAAACTGTTTTTT
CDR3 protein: CASSLRGSDEKLFF

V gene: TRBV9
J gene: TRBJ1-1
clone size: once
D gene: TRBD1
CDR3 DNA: TGTGCCAGCAGCGTAGGGGAACAGGGGAGGACTGAAGCTTTCTTT
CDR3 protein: CASSVGEQGRTEAFF

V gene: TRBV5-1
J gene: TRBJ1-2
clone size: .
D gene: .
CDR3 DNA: TGCGCCAGCAGCTGGCTCGCGATTAGTTATGGCTACACCTTC
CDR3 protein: CASSWLAISYGYTF

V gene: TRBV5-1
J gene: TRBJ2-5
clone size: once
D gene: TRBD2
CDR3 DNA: TGCGCCAGCAGCTTGGGAGCGGGGGCTCAAGAGACCCAGTACTTC
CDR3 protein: CASSLGAGAQETQYF

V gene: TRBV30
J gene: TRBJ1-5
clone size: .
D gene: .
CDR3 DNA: TGTGCCTGGAGTGTACCTTTCCAGCCCCAGCATTTT
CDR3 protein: CAWSVPFQPQHF